The entry below describes one TCR beta chain. The assay was immunoSEQ multiplex PCR, and TCRdb's table has in-frame clones only and misses some. The sample yields some 29,000 clones, 87% seen once. The data belong to a study of T cell changes during pregnancy in multiple sclerosis. The CDR3 loop spans 15 amino acids. Trimming took 2 bases from V and 4 from J; bases not matched to a gene: 8. Germline lookup yields CDR1 SSHAT and CDR2 FNYEAQ (reference sequence). The TCR originated in a female donor with multiple sclerosis, enrolled in a pregnancy study. The sequenced sample was CD8+ T cells from peripheral blood mononuclear cells, obtained before pregnancy. The chain links TRBV7-7 to TRBJ2-7; 7 positions match TRBD1. CDR3 region: CASSLLQGDLYEQYF. The CDR3 DNA is TGTGCCAGCAGCTTACTCCAGGGGGATTTATACGAGCAGTACTTC.